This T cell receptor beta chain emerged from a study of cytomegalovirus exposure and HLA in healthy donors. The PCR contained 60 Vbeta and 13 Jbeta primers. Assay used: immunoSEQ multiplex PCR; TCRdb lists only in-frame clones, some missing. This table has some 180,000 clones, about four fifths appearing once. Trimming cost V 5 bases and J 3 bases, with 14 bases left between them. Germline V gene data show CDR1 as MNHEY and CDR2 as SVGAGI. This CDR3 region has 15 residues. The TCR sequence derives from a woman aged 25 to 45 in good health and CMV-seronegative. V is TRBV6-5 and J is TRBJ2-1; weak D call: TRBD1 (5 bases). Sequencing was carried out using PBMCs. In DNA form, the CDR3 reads TGTGCCAGCAGTCCAAGCAGGACAAACTACAATGAGCAGTTCTTC. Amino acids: CASSPSRTNYNEQFF.